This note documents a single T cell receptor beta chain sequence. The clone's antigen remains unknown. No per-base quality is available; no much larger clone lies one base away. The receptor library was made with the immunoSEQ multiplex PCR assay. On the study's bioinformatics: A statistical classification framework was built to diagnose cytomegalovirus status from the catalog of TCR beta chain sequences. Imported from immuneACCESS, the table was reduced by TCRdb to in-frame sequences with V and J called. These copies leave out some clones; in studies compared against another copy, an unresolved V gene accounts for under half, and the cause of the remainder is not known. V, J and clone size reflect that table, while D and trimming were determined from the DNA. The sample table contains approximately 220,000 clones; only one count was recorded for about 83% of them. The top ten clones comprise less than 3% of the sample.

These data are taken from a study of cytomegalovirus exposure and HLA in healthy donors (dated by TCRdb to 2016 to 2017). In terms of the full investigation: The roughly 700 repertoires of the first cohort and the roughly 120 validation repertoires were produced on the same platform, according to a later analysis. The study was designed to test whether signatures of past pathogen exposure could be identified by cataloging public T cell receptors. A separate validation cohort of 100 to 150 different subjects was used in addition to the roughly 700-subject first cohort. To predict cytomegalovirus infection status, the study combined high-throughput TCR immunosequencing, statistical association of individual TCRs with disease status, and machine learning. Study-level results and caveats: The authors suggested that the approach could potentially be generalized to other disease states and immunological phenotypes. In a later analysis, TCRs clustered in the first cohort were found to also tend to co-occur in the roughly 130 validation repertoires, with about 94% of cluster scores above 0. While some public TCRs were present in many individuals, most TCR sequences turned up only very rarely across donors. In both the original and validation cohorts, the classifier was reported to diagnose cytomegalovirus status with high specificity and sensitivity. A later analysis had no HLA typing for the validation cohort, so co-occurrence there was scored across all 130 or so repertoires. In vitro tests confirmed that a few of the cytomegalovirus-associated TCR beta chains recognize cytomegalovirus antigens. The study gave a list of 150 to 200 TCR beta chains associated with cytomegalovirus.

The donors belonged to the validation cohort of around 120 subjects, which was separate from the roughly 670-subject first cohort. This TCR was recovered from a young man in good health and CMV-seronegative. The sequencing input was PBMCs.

Here the CDR3 is given as CASSYSRTGYEQYF. The DNA sequence is as follows: TGTGCCAGCAGTTACTCGAGGACAGGCTACGAGCAGTACTTC. The chain employs TRBV6-5 and TRBJ2-7; TRBD1 agrees with 7 junctional bases. The junction shows trimming of 0 bases on V and 3 bases on J, and the gene matches do not reach 2 bases of it. From the cysteine up to the phenylalanine, the CDR3 has a length of 14 residues. The sequence is cut down to CDR3 DNA, 42 bases in frame from base 1. CDR1 and CDR2 are read off the germline V gene as MNHEY and SVGAGI.